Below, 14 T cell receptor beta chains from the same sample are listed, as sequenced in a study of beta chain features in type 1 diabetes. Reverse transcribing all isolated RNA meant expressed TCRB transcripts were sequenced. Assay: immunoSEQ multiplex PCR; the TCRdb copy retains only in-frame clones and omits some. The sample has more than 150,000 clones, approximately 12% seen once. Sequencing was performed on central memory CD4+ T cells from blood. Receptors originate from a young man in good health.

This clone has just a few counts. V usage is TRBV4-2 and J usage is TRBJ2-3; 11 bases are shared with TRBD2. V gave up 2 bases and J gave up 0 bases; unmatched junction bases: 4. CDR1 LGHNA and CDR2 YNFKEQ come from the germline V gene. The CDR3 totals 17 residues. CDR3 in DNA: TGTGCCAGCAGCCAAATAGCGGGAGGGTATAGCACAGATACGCAGTATTTT. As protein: CASSQIAGGYSTDTQYF.

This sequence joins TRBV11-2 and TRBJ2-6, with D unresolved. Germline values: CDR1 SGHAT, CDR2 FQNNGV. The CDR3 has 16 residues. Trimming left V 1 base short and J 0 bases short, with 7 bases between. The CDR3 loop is CASSLVAGSGANVLTF. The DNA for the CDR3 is TGTGCCAGCAGCTTAGTGGCTGGCTCTGGGGCCAACGTCCTGACTTTC.

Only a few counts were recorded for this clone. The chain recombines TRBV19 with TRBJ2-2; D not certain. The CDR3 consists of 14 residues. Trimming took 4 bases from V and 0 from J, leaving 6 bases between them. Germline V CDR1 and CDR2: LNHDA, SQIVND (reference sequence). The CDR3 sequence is CASSKGTNTGELFF. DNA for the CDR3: TGTGCCAGTAGTAAAGGAACGAACACCGGGGAGCTGTTTTTT.

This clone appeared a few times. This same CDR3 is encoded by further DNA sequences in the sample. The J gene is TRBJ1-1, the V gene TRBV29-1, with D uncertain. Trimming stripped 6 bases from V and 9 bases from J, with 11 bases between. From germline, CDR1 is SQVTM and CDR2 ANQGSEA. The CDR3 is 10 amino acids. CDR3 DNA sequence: TGCAGCGTAGTAACAGAACAAGCTTTCTTT. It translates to CSVVTEQAFF.

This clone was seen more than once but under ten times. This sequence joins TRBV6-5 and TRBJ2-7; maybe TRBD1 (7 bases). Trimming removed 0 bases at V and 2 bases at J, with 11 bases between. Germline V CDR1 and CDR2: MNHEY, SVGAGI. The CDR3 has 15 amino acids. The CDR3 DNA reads TGTGCCAGCAGTTACTCTCCAGGGGGGCCCTACGAGCAGTACTTC. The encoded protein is CASSYSPGGPYEQYF.

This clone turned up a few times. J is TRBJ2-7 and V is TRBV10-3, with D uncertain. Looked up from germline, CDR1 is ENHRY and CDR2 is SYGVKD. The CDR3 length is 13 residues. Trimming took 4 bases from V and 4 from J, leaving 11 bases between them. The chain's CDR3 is CAISARREYEQYF. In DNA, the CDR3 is TGTGCCATCAGTGCCCGGAGAGAATACGAGCAGTACTTC.

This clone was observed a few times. Here the CDR3 reads CASSEGLATEQYF. The DNA for the CDR3 is TGCGCCAGCAGCGAGGGACTAGCTACCGAGCAGTACTTC. This chain uses TRBV5-1 with TRBJ2-7, with 9 bases fitting TRBD2. CDR1 and CDR2 (germline): SGHRS, YFSETQ. Trimming removed 4 bases from V and 6 bases from J; junction bases left unmatched: 5. The CDR3 loop spans 13 amino acids. Based on the CDR3 plus reference TRBV5-1 and TRBJ2-7, the full variable domain is KAGVTQTPRYLIKTRGQQVTLSCSPISGHRSVSWYQQTPGQGLQFLFEYFSETQRNKGNFPGRFSGRQFSNSRSEMNVSTLELGDSALYLCASSEGLATEQYFGPGTRLTVT.

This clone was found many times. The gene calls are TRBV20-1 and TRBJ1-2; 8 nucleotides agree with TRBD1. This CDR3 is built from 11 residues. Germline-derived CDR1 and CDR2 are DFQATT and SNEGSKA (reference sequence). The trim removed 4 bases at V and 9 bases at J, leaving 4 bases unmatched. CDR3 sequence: CSATGGDRYTF. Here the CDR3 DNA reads TGCAGTGCTACAGGGGGCGATCGCTACACCTTC.

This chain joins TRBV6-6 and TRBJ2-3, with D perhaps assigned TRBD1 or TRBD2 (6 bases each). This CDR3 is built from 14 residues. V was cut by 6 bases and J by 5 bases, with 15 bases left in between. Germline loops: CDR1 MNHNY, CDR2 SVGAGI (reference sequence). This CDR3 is CASSPWGAEDTQYF. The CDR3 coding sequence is TGTGCCAGCAGCCCATGGGGGGCGGAAGATACGCAGTATTTT.

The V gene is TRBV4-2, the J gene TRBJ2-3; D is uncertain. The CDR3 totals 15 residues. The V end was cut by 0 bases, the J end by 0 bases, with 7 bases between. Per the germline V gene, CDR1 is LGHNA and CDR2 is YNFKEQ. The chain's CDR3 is CASSQDRISTDTQYF. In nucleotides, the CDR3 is TGTGCCAGCAGCCAAGATAGAATTAGCACAGATACGCAGTATTTT.

In nucleotides, the CDR3 is TGTGCCTGGAGTCGACAGACCTCCTACGAGCAGTACTTC. Translated, it gives CAWSRQTSYEQYF. This rearrangement joins TRBV30 to TRBJ2-7, with D perhaps matching TRBD1 (5 bases). V was shortened by 2 bases and J by 0 bases, with 8 bases between the two germline ends. The germline gives CDR1 GTSNPN, CDR2 SVGIG (reference sequence). This CDR3 spans 13 amino acids.

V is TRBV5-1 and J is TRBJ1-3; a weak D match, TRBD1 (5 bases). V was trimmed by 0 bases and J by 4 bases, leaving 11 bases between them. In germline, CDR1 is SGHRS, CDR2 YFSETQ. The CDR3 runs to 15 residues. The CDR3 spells CASSLGIGDGNTIYF. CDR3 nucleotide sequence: TGCGCCAGCAGCTTGGGAATAGGGGACGGAAACACCATATATTTT.

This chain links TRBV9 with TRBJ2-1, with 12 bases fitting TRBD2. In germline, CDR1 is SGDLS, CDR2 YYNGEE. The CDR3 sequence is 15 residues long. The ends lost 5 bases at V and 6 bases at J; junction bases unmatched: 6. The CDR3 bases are TGTGCCAGCAGAACCGGGACTAGCGGGCCCAATGAGCAGTTCTTC. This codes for CASRTGTSGPNEQFF.

The CDR3 loop reads CASFQGSSNTGELFF. In DNA form, the CDR3 reads TGCGCCAGCTTTCAGGGGAGTTCGAACACCGGGGAGCTGTTTTTT. This chain connects TRBV5-1 to TRBJ2-2, with a possible D match to TRBD1 (6 bases). The CDR3 is 15 residues long. Germline V gene data show CDR1 as SGHRS and CDR2 as YFSETQ. V was pared by 7 bases and J by 0 bases, with 13 bases between.